This entry lists 23 T cell receptor beta chains sequenced from one sample in a study of cytomegalovirus exposure and HLA in healthy donors. The PCR used 60 Vbeta and 13 Jbeta primers. Sequencing used immunoSEQ multiplex PCR; TCRdb keeps in-frame clones, though not all of them. Found here are approximately 95,000 clones, 78% of them singletons; the top ten hold approximately 4%. The sample comprised PBMCs. These TCRs come from a woman aged 40-49 years in good health and CMV-seropositive.

This clone has a count of ten or more. The V and J genes are TRBV2 and TRBJ1-5, with 10 bases aligning to TRBD1. The length of the CDR3 is 15 residues. Trimming at V came to 3 bases and at J to 5 bases, leaving 4 bases not matched to a gene. The germline V gene encodes CDR1 SNHLY and CDR2 FYNNEI. CDR3 amino acids: CASSDPGQGYQPQHF. CDR3 nucleotides: TGTGCCAGCAGTGATCCGGGACAGGGGTATCAGCCCCAGCATTTT.

The chain uses TRBV5-4 and TRBJ2-7; D unclear. CDR1 SGHNT and CDR2 YYREEE come from the germline V gene (reference sequence). The CDR3 has 14 amino acids. The V end was cut by 1 base, the J end by 0 bases, with 8 bases between. CDR3 residues: CASSLRGLSYEQYF. The CDR3 DNA follows: TGTGCCAGCAGCTTGCGAGGCCTCTCCTACGAGCAGTACTTC.

The chain is built from TRBV2 and TRBJ2-5; D may be TRBD2 (6 bases). Germline assignment: CDR1 SNHLY and CDR2 FYNNEI. V was shortened by 2 bases and J by 2 bases, with 18 bases between the two germline ends. CDR3 length: 17 amino acids. The CDR3 spells CASSERRAGIVQETQYF. For the CDR3, the DNA is TGTGCCAGCAGTGAACGGAGGGCGGGAATAGTGCAAGAGACCCAGTACTTC.

This clone has just a few counts. The chain links TRBV18 to TRBJ1-3; D unclear. This CDR3 is 14 amino acids long. V was cut by 3 bases and J by 4 bases, with 10 bases left in between. CDR1 KGHSH and CDR2 LQKENI come from the germline V gene. Here the CDR3 DNA reads TGTGCCAGCTCACCGCCCTCGGTCGGAAACACCATATATTTT. Translated, it gives CASSPPSVGNTIYF.

V gene TRBV4-1 combines with J gene TRBJ1-3; D call uncertain. The V gene lost 4 bases and the J gene lost 0 bases, with 13 bases spanning the gap. Germline CDR1 MGHRA, CDR2 YSYEKL. The CDR3 consists of 16 residues. The CDR3 here is CASSLGLPSSGNTIYF. The CDR3 coding sequence is TGCGCCAGCAGCCTAGGACTGCCGAGCTCTGGAAACACCATATATTTT.

This clone was recorded once. This chain uses TRBV7-8 with TRBJ2-3, with 11 bases identical to TRBD1. Germline V CDR1 and CDR2: SGHVS, FQNEAQ. CDR3 length: 14 amino acids. With 5 bases clipped from V and 6 bases from J, the junction kept 4 bases outside the gene matches. The CDR3 DNA reads as TGTGCCAGCAGCCCCGGGGACAGGGGGGATACGCAGTATTTT. Translating it yields CASSPGDRGDTQYF.

This chain's CDR3 is CASRTGLDTGELFF. The CDR3 region has the DNA TGCGCCAGCAGGACTGGACTAGACACCGGGGAGCTGTTTTTT. V gene TRBV10-2 combines with J gene TRBJ2-2, with 7 bases fitting TRBD2. J was trimmed by 3 bases and V by 6 bases; bases with no gene match: 4. This CDR3 spans 14 amino acids. The germline V gene encodes CDR1 WSHSY and CDR2 SAAADI.

The chain combines TRBV29-1 with TRBJ1-2; D is unclear. The ends were cut back, 3 bases at V and 0 bases at J, with 14 bases in the middle. The CDR3 covers 15 residues. Germline V gene lookup returns CDR1 SQVTM and CDR2 ANQGSEA. DNA for the CDR3: TGCAGCGTTGACCGCCCGTCTCTATCTAACTATGGCTACACCTTC. Protein sequence: CSVDRPSLSNYGYTF.

This chain uses TRBV18 with TRBJ2-5; 8 positions match TRBD1. Unmatched junction bases numbered 14, after V lost 3 bases and J lost 5 bases. Germline V gives CDR1 KGHSH, CDR2 LQKENI. The CDR3 is 17 residues long. The CDR3 DNA is TGTGCCAGCTCACCGGGACAGGCTTTGGTGGACACTGAGACCCAGTACTTC. Its protein is CASSPGQALVDTETQYF.

A few counts support this clone. The rearrangement uses TRBV29-1 and TRBJ2-3, with TRBD1 matching 8 bases. Germline CDR1 and CDR2: SQVTM and ANQGSEA. The CDR3 contains 11 residues. The trim removed 7 bases at V and 5 bases at J, leaving 2 bases unmatched. The CDR3 sequence is CSATGGDTQYF. Here the CDR3 DNA reads TGCAGCGCTACAGGGGGAGATACGCAGTATTTT.

The chain combines TRBV9 with TRBJ2-5; 8 bases are a match to TRBD2. V lost 4 bases, J lost 5 bases, and 22 bases stayed unmatched. The germline gives CDR1 SGDLS, CDR2 YYNGEE. There are 19 residues in the CDR3. CDR3 nucleotide sequence: TGTGCCAGCAGCACCATCGGACTAGCCGCCGACCTCCGTCAGGAGACCCAGTACTTC. Protein sequence: CASSTIGLAADLRQETQYF.

The chain combines TRBV7-3 with TRBJ1-2; TRBD1 agrees at 8 bases. Germline V gene data show CDR1 as SGHTA and CDR2 as FQGTGA. The ends lost 5 bases at V and 4 bases at J; junction bases unmatched: 6. This CDR3 is 14 amino acids long. The CDR3 is CASSPTGALYGYTF. The CDR3 DNA follows: TGTGCCAGCAGCCCGACAGGGGCCCTCTATGGCTACACCTTC.

The genes are TRBV5-4 and TRBJ2-5; possibly TRBD1 for D (7 bases). V gave up 7 bases and J gave up 1 base, with 17 bases separating them. Germline lookup yields CDR1 SGHNT and CDR2 YYREEE (reference sequence). The CDR3 totals 15 residues. CDR3 residues: CASQPGGPVQETQYF. The CDR3 bases are TGTGCCAGCCAACCAGGGGGGCCCGTCCAAGAGACCCAGTACTTC.

The gene calls are TRBV5-1 and TRBJ2-1; weak D call: TRBD2 (5 bases). Trimming cost V 0 bases and J 6 bases, with 7 bases left between them. Looked up from germline, CDR1 is SGHRS and CDR2 is YFSETQ. CDR3 length: 13 residues. In nucleotides, the CDR3 is TGCGCCAGCAGCTTGGCTAGCCGCAATGAGCAGTTCTTC. It specifies CASSLASRNEQFF.

This chain connects TRBV6-5 to TRBJ2-5; 7 bases are shared with TRBD1. With the DNA end fitting TRBJ2-7 better, the J assignment may be wrong. From germline, CDR1 is MNHEY and CDR2 SVGAGI. The CDR3 spans 15 residues. CDR3 sequence (DNA): TGTGCCAGCAGTTACGGGGGACAGCTTTCCTACGAGCAGTACTTC. This encodes CASSYGGQLSYEQYF.

This clone has only a few counts. The CDR3 reads CASRKGSSYNEQFF. The CDR3 DNA reads as TGTGCCAGCAGGAAAGGGAGCTCCTACAATGAGCAGTTCTTC. This rearrangement joins TRBV7-9 to TRBJ2-1; D possibly corresponds to TRBD2 (5 bases). With 6 bases removed from V and 0 bases from J, the gap between germline ends came to 9 bases. Germline loops: CDR1 SEHNR, CDR2 FQNEAQ (reference sequence). The CDR3 length is 14 residues.

This sequence joins TRBV5-4 and TRBJ2-2, with 8 bases that match TRBD2. Germline lookup yields CDR1 SGHNT and CDR2 YYREEE (reference sequence). The CDR3 consists of 16 residues. V lost 0 bases, J lost 5 bases, and 6 bases stayed unmatched. CDR3 in amino acids: CASSLDPGGNTGELFF. Written as DNA, the CDR3 is TGTGCCAGCAGCTTGGATCCGGGAGGGAATACCGGGGAGCTGTTTTTT.

The V and J genes are TRBV28 and TRBJ2-3; the D gene is possibly TRBD1 (6 bases). Germline V gene data show CDR1 as MDHEN and CDR2 as SYDVKM. The CDR3 has 15 residues. V lost 3 bases, J lost 2 bases, and 12 bases lay in between. The CDR3 DNA sequence: TGTGCCAGCAGTTTTAGGGGACACCCCACAGATACGCAGTATTTT. Its translation is CASSFRGHPTDTQYF.

This clone has only one observation. This rearrangement joins TRBV7-6 to TRBJ2-2; 10 nucleotides line up with TRBD2. CDR1 and CDR2 from the germline V gene are SGHVS and FNYEAQ. CDR3 length: 17 residues. V was pared by 5 bases and J by 1 base, with 7 bases of the junction left unmatched. The CDR3 region has the DNA TGTGCCAGCAGCCCCCCTAGCGGGAGCAAGAACACCGGGGAGCTGTTTTTT. It codes for CASSPPSGSKNTGELFF.

The chain carries TRBV6-1 and TRBJ2-7, with TRBD1 as a possible D gene (5 bases). The CDR3 covers 14 residues. The germline V gene has CDR1 MNHNS and CDR2 SASEGT. Trimming cost V 8 bases and J 0 bases, with 14 bases left between them. This CDR3 reads CASGLLDISYEQYF. The CDR3 DNA reads as TGTGCCAGCGGTCTCTTGGACATCTCCTACGAGCAGTACTTC.

The rearrangement uses TRBV19 and TRBJ2-5, with 9 bases fitting TRBD2. V shed 4 bases and J 2 bases; nucleotides not matched to a gene: 5. Germline CDR1 LNHDA, CDR2 SQIVND (reference sequence). The CDR3 is made up of 15 amino acids. CDR3 in amino acids: CASSTPSGNQETQYF. CDR3 nucleotides: TGTGCCAGTAGTACCCCTAGCGGGAATCAAGAGACCCAGTACTTC.

The V gene is TRBV7-9, the J gene TRBJ1-2, with 7 bases fitting TRBD1. The V segment lost 3 bases and the J segment 1 base; nucleotides outside the gene matches: 2. The germline CDR1 and CDR2 sequences are SEHNR and FQNEAQ (reference sequence). The CDR3 totals 14 residues. In nucleotides, the CDR3 is TGTGCCAGCAGCTTGACAGGGTATAACTATGGCTACACCTTC. Amino acid sequence: CASSLTGYNYGYTF.

This chain connects TRBV30 to TRBJ2-3; D gene uncertain. V was clipped by 2 bases and J by 4 bases, with 10 bases between them. The CDR3 spans 13 residues. CDR1 and CDR2 (germline): GTSNPN, SVGIG (reference sequence). The CDR3 region is CAWSYGVADTQYF. DNA of the CDR3: TGTGCCTGGAGTTATGGAGTAGCAGATACGCAGTATTTT.